This T cell receptor beta chain was found in a study of control samples from healthy donors and cancer patients. Profiling relied on immunoSEQ multiplex PCR, and the TCRdb table lists in-frame clones only, not all of them. The sample yields more than 140,000 clones, under 95% seen once. The CDR3 has 15 residues. The germline V gene encodes CDR1 MNHEY and CDR2 SMNVEV (reference sequence). V dropped 0 bases and J dropped 0 bases, with 9 bases sitting between them. What was sequenced was blood. The sequence was collected from a man aged 18-30 years in good health. The chain joins TRBV27 to TRBJ2-7; D possibly uses TRBD1 or TRBD2 (5 bases each). CDR3 sequence (DNA): TGTGCCAGCAGTTTATCGGGGGACCGCTCCTACGAGCAGTACTTC. It codes for CASSLSGDRSYEQYF.